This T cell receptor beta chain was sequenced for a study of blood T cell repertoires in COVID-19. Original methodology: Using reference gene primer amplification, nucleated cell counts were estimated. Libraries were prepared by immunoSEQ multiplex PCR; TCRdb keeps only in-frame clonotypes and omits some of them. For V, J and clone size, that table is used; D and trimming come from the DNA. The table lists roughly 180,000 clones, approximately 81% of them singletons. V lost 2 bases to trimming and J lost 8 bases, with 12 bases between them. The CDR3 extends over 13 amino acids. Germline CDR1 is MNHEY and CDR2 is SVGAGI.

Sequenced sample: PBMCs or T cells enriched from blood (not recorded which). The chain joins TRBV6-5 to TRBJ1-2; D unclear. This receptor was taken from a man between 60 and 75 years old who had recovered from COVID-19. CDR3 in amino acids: CASSYPGMGGYTF. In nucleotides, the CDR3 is TGTGCCAGCAGTTACCCCGGGATGGGGGGCTACACCTTC.